A selection of T cell receptor beta chains follows, all from one sample in a study of T cell responses to AZD1222 COVID-19 vaccine. Some clones are missing from TCRdb's copy, which holds only in-frame ones; the method was immunoSEQ multiplex PCR. The repertoire holds fewer than 90,000 clones, 70% to 90% seen once, with roughly 5% in the top ten. This specimen consisted of peripheral blood, obtained 28 days after the second AZD1222 dose. These receptor sequences come from an adult who received the AZD1222 COVID-19 vaccine. CDR3s include the opening cysteine and the closing phenylalanine or tryptophan. The order of the fields is J gene, clone size, D gene, V gene, CDR3 DNA, CDR3 protein. A D gene is named only where the DNA matches it firmly. Clone size appears in some rows only: once, few, many, or a class for an expanded clone.

TRBJ1-1,-,-,TRBV4-3,TGCGCCAGCAGCCAGGGACTTTTGAACACTGAAGCTTTCTTT,CASSQGLLNTEAFF
TRBJ1-1,-,-,TRBV5-4,TGTGCCAGCAGCCTGCGCAGGGGTGAAGCTTTCTTT,CASSLRRGEAFF
TRBJ2-1,-,-,TRBV15,TGTGCCACCAGCAGAGATAGGAATGAGCAGTTCTTC,CATSRDRNEQFF
TRBJ2-7,-,TRBD2,TRBV11-2,TGTGCCAGCCATAGCTTGTCTCCCCCGGGGGGGGAGCAGTACTTC,CASHSLSPPGGEQYF
TRBJ1-2,-,TRBD1,TRBV19,TGTGCCAGTAGTATTCGACAGGGGACCGTTTATGGCTACACCTTC,CASSIRQGTVYGYTF
TRBJ2-5,-,-,TRBV14,TGTGCCAGCAGCCCGTCGACGGTTTTCGGGACCCAGTACTTC,CASSPSTVFGTQYF
TRBJ1-6,-,-,TRBV12-3/TRBV12-4,TGTGCCAGCAGAATCGAGCAGGGCGCACCCCTCCACTTT,CASRIEQGAPLHF
TRBJ1-1,-,-,TRBV27,TGTGCCAGCAGTTATCAGCAGGTAACTGAAGCTTTCTTT,CASSYQQVTEAFF
TRBJ1-2,-,TRBD1,TRBV6-6,TGTGCCAGCACCCCCGGGACAGGGTATGATAGGACCTTC,CASTPGTGYDRTF
TRBJ1-2,once,-,TRBV2,TGTGCCAGCAGACTGGGTAATGGCTACACCTTC,CASRLGNGYTF
TRBJ1-2,-,TRBD1,TRBV27,TGTGCCAGCAGTTCGTCAGGGGGCTACGGGGGCTACACCTTC,CASSSSGGYGGYTF
TRBJ1-1,-,-,TRBV7-9,TGTGCCAGCAGCTTCGCAGGGTCGAGCACTGAAGCTTTCTTT,CASSFAGSSTEAFF
TRBJ2-1,-,TRBD1,TRBV28,TGTGCCAGCAGTAGCAGGACAGGGGTCTACAATGAGCAGTTCTTC,CASSSRTGVYNEQFF
TRBJ2-1,once,-,TRBV27,TGTGCCAGCAGTTTACCGGAAAGGGAGCAGTTCTTC,CASSLPEREQFF
TRBJ1-1,-,-,TRBV12-3/TRBV12-4,TGTGCCGGATCCGGGGGACGCGCTGAAGCTTTCTTT,CAGSGGRAEAFF
TRBJ1-4,-,TRBD1,TRBV6-1,TGTGCCAGCAGTGACAGACCAACCGGGACAGTCTCTATTGAAAAACTGTTTTTT,CASSDRPTGTVSIEKLFF
TRBJ1-1,-,TRBD1,TRBV7-2,TGTGCCAGCAGCTTTAGGGGGCTGGGTACTGAAGCTTTCTTT,CASSFRGLGTEAFF
TRBJ1-6,-,-,TRBV11-1,TGTGCCAGCAGCTTAGGAGGCGGGTGGAGTTCACCCCTCCACTTT,CASSLGGGWSSPLHF
TRBJ1-2,-,TRBD1,TRBV19,TGTGCCAGTAGTTACGGGACAGGGGAAGGCTACACCTTC,CASSYGTGEGYTF
TRBJ1-3,-,-,TRBV30,TGTGCCTGGAGTGTAGTCCAGGGGACTGGAAACACCATATATTTT,CAWSVVQGTGNTIYF
TRBJ1-1,-,-,TRBV12-5,TGTGCTAGTGGTTGGAGGGGGAACACTGAAGCTTTCTTT,CASGWRGNTEAFF
TRBJ2-5,-,TRBD2,TRBV5-4,TGTGCCAGCAGCTTACGAACGGGGGGTCCTAAAGAGACCCAGTACTTC,CASSLRTGGPKETQYF
TRBJ1-2,-,-,TRBV27,TGTGCCAGCAGCGGGGCTCTCGTCGGAGGCTACACCTTC,CASSGALVGGYTF
TRBJ1-1,-,-,TRBV18,TGTGCCAGCTCACCACCGGTCGGGACTGAAGCTTTCTTT,CASSPPVGTEAFF
TRBJ2-3,once,-,TRBV28,TGTGCCAGCTATGAGTGGACAGATACGCAGTATTTT,CASYEWTDTQYF
TRBJ2-7,-,TRBD1,TRBV3-1/TRBV3-2,TGTGCCAGCAGCCCCTGGACAGGGGACCACGAGCAGTACTTC,CASSPWTGDHEQYF
TRBJ2-1,-,-,TRBV4-1,TGCGCCAGCAGCCAAGATGCGGGGCCCTACAATGAGCAGTTCTTC,CASSQDAGPYNEQFF
TRBJ2-3,few,TRBD2,TRBV11-3,TGTGCCAGCAGCTTAGATGGAGCGGGGGAAGCAGATACGCAGTATTTT,CASSLDGAGEADTQYF
TRBJ2-1,-,-,TRBV11-2,TGTGCCAGCAGCAACCCTCCCTACAATGAGCAGTTCTTC,CASSNPPYNEQFF
TRBJ1-2,-,TRBD1,TRBV6-5,TGTGCCAGCAGTTACTCTCCAGGGGGCGCGGGTGGCTACACCTTC,CASSYSPGGAGGYTF
TRBJ2-2,-,-,TRBV7-2,TGTGCCAGCAGGCTAACCGGGGGGCGGGGCGGGGAGCTGTTTTTT,CASRLTGGRGGELFF
TRBJ1-5,-,TRBD1,TRBV6-2/TRBV6-3,TGTGCCAGCAGTCCCACGACAGGGCCGAGCAATCAGCCCCAGCATTTT,CASSPTTGPSNQPQHF
TRBJ1-2,-,TRBD1,TRBV5-4,TGTGCCAGCAGCTTGGGAGGACAGGGAATAACGTTATATGGCTACACCTTC,CASSLGGQGITLYGYTF
TRBJ1-6,-,-,TRBV11-3,TGTGCCAGCAGCTTAAACTCAGGGATTAATAATTCACCCCTCCACTTT,CASSLNSGINNSPLHF
TRBJ2-5,-,-,TRBV12-3/TRBV12-4,TGTGCCAGCAGTCCAGCTGAGACCCAGTACTTC,CASSPAETQYF
TRBJ1-5,few,-,TRBV19,TGTGCCAGTAGTATAACCGGAGTTCAGCCCCAGCATTTT,CASSITGVQPQHF
TRBJ1-6,-,TRBD1,TRBV3-1/TRBV3-2,TGTGCCAGCGGAACAGCTTCTACAGGGGTTTCACCCCTCCACTTT,CASGTASTGVSPLHF
TRBJ2-5,-,-,TRBV18,TGTGCCAGCTCTCTAGATCAGGGTCTCCAAGAGACCCAGTACTTC,CASSLDQGLQETQYF
TRBJ2-5,-,-,TRBV7-9,TGTGCCAGCAGCCAGGACTACCAAGAGACCCAGTACTTC,CASSQDYQETQYF